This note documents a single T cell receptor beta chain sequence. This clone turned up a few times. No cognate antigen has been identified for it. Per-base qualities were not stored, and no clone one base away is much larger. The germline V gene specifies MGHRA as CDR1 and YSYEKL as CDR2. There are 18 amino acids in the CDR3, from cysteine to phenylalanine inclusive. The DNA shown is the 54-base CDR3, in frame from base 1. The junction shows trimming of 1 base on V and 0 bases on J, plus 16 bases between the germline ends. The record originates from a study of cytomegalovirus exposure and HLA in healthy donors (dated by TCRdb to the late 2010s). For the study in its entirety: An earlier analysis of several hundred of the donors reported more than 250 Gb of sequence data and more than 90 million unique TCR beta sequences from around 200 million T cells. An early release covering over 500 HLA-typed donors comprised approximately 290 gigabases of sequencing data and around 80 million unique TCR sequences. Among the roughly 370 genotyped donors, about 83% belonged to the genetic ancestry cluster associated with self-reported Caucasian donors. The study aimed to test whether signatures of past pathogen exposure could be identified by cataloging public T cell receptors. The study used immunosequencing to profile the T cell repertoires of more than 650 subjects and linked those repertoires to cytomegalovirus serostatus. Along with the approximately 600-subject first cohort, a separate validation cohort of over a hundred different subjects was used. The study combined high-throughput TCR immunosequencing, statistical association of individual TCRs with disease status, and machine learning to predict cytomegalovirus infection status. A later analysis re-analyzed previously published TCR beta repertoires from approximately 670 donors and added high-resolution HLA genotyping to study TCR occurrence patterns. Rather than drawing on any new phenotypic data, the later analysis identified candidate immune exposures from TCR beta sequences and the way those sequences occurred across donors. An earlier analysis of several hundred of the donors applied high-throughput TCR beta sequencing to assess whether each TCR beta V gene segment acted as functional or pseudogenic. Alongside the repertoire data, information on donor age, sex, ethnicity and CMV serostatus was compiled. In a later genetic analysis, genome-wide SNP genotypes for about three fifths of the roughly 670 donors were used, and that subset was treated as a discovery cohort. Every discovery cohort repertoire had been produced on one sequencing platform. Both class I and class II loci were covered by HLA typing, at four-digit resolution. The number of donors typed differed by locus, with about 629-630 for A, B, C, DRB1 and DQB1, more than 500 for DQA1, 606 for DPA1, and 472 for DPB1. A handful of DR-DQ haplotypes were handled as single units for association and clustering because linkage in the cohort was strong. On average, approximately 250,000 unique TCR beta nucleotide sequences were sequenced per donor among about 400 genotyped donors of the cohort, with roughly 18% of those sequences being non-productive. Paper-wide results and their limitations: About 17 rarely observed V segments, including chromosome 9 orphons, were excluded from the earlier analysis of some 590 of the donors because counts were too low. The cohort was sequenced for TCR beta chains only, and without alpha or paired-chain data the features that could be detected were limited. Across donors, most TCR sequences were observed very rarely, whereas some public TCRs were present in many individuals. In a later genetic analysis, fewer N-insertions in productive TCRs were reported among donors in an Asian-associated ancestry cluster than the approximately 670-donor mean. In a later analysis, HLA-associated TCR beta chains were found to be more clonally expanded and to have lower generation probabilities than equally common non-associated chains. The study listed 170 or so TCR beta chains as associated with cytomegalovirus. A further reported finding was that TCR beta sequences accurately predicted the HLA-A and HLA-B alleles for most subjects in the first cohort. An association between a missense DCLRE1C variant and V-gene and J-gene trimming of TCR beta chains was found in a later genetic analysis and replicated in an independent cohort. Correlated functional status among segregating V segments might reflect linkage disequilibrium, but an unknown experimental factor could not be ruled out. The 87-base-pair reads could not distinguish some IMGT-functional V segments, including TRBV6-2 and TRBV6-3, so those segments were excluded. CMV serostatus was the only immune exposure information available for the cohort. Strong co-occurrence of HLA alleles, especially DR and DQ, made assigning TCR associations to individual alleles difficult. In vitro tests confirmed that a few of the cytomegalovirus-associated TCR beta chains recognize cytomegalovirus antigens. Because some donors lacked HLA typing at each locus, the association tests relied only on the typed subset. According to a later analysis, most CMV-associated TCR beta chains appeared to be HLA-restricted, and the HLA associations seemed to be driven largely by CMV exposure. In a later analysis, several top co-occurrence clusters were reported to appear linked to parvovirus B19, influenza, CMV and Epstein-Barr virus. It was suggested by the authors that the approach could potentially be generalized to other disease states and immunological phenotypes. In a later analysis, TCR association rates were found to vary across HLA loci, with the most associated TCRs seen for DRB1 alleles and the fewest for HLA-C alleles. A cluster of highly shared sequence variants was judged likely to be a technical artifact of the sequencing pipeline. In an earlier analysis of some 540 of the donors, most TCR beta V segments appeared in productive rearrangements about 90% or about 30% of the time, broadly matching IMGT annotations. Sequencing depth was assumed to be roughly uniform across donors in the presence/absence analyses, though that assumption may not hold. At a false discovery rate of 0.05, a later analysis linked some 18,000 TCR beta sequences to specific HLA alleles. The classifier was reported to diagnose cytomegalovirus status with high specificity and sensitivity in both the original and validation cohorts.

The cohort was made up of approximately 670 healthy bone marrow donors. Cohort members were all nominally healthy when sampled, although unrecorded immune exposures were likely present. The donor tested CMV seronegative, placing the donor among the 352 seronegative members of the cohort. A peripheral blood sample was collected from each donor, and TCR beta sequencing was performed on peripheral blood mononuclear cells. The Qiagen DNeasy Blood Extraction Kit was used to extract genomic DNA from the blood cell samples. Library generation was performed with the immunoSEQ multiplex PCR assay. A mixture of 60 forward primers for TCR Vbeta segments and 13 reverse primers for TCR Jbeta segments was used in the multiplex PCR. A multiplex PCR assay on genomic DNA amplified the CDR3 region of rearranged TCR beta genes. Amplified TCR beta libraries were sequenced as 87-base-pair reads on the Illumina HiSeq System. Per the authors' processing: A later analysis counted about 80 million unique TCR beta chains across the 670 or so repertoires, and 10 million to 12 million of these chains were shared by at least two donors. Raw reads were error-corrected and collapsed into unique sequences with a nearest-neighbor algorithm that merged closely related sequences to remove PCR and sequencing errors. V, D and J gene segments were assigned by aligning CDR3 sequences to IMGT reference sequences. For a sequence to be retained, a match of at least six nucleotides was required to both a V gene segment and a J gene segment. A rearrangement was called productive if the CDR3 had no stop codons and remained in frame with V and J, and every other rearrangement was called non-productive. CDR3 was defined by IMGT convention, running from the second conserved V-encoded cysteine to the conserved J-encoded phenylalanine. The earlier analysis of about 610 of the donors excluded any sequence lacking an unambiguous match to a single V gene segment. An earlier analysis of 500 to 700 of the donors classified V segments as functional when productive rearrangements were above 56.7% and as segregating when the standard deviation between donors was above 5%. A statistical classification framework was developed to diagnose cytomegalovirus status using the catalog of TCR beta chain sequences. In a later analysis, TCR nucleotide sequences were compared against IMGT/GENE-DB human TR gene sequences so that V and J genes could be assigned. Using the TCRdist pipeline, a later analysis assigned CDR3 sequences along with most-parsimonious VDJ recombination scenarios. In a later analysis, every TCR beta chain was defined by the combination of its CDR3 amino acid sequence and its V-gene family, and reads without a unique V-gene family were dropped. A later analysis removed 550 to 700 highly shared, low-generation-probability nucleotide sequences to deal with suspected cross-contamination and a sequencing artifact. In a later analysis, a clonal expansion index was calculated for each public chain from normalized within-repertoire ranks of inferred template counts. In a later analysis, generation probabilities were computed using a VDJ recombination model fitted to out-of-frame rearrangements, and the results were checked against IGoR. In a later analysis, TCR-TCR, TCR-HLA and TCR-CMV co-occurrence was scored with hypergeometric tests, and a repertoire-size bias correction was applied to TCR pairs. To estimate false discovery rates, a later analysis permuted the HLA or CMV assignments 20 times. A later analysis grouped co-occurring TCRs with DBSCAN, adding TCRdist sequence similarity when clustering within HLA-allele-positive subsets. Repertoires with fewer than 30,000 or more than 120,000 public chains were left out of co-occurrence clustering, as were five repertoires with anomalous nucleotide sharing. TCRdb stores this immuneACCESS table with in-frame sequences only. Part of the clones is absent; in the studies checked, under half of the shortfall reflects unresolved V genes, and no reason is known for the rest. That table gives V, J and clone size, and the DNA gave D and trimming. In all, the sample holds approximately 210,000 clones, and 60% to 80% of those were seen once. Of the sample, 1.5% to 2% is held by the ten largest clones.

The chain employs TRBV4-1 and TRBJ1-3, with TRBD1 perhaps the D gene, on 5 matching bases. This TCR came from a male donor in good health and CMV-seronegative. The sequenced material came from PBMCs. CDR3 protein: CASSQVFAGRSSGNTIYF. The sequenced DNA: TGCGCCAGCAGCCAAGTTTTTGCAGGGAGGAGCTCTGGAAACACCATATATTTT.